Shown below are 17 T cell receptor beta chains from a single sample sequenced in a study of shared clonotypes between healthy human individuals. Generated by immunoSEQ multiplex PCR, the TCRdb table keeps only in-frame clones and is missing some. The sample records under 80,000 clones, under 65% being singletons. The sequenced material came from memory CD8+ T cells sorted from blood. Subset of the sample: CD45RO+ cells pooled with CCR7-negative TemRA cells. The receptors shown here come from a man aged 25 to 40 in good health.

V is TRBV27 and J is TRBJ2-1; TRBD1 matches 8 bases. The CDR3 loop spans 15 amino acids. With V trimmed by 7 bases and J by 2 bases, 7 bases remained unmatched. Germline V CDR1 and CDR2: MNHEY, SMNVEV (reference sequence). The CDR3 is CASNPDREPYNEQFF. CDR3 nucleotide sequence: TGTGCCAGCAACCCGGACAGGGAACCCTACAATGAGCAGTTCTTC.

This clone was counted only a few times. The sample contains more than one DNA sequence encoding this CDR3. This rearrangement joins TRBV28 to TRBJ2-7; no clear D. Trimming took off 2 bases at V and 3 bases at J, with 5 bases between the two ends. CDR1 MDHEN and CDR2 SYDVKM come from the germline V gene. This CDR3 comprises 12 residues. Here the CDR3 reads CASSLTDYEQYF. CDR3 coding DNA: TGTGCCAGCAGTTTAACCGACTACGAGCAGTACTTC.

This clone came up once. The chain links TRBV7-2 to TRBJ2-1, with D possibly matching TRBD2 (6 bases). V lost 4 bases and J 4 bases, leaving 17 bases between the germline ends. The V gene's germline CDR1 is SGHTA and CDR2 FQGNSA. This CDR3 comprises 16 residues. This chain's CDR3 is CASSSNVGSSYNEQFF. DNA for the CDR3: TGTGCCAGCAGCTCGAATGTCGGGAGTAGTTACAATGAGCAGTTCTTC.

There are many counts of this clone. The chain carries TRBV4-2 and TRBJ2-3; D ambiguous. The CDR3 has 15 amino acids. Trimming cost V 1 base and J 4 bases, with 12 bases left between them. CDR1 is LGHNA and CDR2 is YNFKEQ in the germline V gene. CDR3 residues: CASSQVWQVSDTQYF. As DNA, the CDR3 is TGTGCCAGCAGCCAAGTGTGGCAGGTATCAGATACGCAGTATTTT.

This chain connects TRBV7-4 to TRBJ2-7, with D uncertain. The CDR3 is 11 amino acids. The ends were cut back, 2 bases at V and 5 bases at J, with 4 bases in the middle. Germline V gene data show CDR1 as SGHVT and CDR2 as SQSDAQ. DNA for the CDR3: TGTGCCAGCAGCTTATCCGACGAGCAGTACTTC. It specifies CASSLSDEQYF.

This clone was seen only once. The V gene is TRBV29-1, the J gene TRBJ2-1; TRBD2 matches at 10 bases. The CDR3 covers 15 residues. V shed 1 base and J 4 bases; nucleotides not matched to a gene: 4. CDR1 SQVTM and CDR2 ANQGSEA come from the germline V gene. For the CDR3, the DNA is TGCAGCGTTGAAGGACTAGCGGGTATGTACAATGAGCAGTTCTTC. Translating gives CSVEGLAGMYNEQFF.

This clone was observed a few times. This CDR3 reads CSATPTHTF. In nucleotides, the CDR3 is TGCAGTGCCACCCCGACACACACCTTC. The chain links TRBV20-1 to TRBJ1-2, with unresolved D. CDR3 length equals 9 residues. CDR1 is DFQATT, CDR2 SNEGSKA, per germline (reference sequence). The V end was cut by 6 bases, the J end by 12 bases, with 11 bases between.

The chain couples TRBV6-1 to TRBJ1-2; D not certain. The CDR3 runs to 12 residues. Germline assignment: CDR1 MNHNS and CDR2 SASEGT. The V and J ends lost 7 bases and 2 bases respectively, with 8 bases between them. CDR3 bases: TGTGCCAGCAAATCAGTCAACTATGGCTACACCTTC. It codes for CASKSVNYGYTF.

This clone was detected only a few times. V gene TRBV6-1 combines with J gene TRBJ2-2; TRBD2 matches at 7 bases. The CDR3 covers 15 residues. Germline lookup yields CDR1 MNHNS and CDR2 SASEGT. Trimming cost V 6 bases and J 8 bases; bases outside gene matches: 12. CDR3 bases: TGTGCCAGCAGGCACCGGGACTATGCTGAGGGGGAGCTGTTTTTT. Its protein product is CASRHRDYAEGELFF.

This clone came up many times. The chain combines TRBV5-5 with TRBJ2-7; D possibly corresponds to TRBD2 (5 bases). CDR1 is SGHKS and CDR2 is YYEKEE in the germline V gene (reference sequence). Trimming left V 3 bases short and J 3 bases short, with 22 bases between. This CDR3 spans 17 amino acids. Here the CDR3 DNA reads TGTGCCAGCAGCTCCGCCGAGGGAGAGGGCTGGGTCTACGAGCAGTACTTC. Amino acid sequence: CASSSAEGEGWVYEQYF.

The V call is TRBV5-6, the J call TRBJ1-4; 7 bases are a match to TRBD1. Germline CDR1 and CDR2: SGHDT and YYEEEE. The trim removed 1 base at V and 4 bases at J, leaving 10 bases unmatched. The CDR3 has 17 amino acids. The CDR3 sequence: CASSLRRGRNVNEKLFF. As DNA, the CDR3 is TGTGCCAGCAGCTTGAGGAGGGGGCGGAACGTTAATGAAAAACTGTTTTTT.

This clone was counted only a few times. This rearrangement joins TRBV2 to TRBJ2-7, with 11 bases matching TRBD2. The CDR3 is made up of 19 amino acids. Germline V lookup: CDR1 SNHLY, CDR2 FYNNEI. The J segment lost 0 bases and the V segment lost 7 bases, leaving 17 bases of the junction unmatched. CDR3 amino acids: CASIPGGIAGGLSSYEQYF. CDR3 sequence (DNA): TGTGCCAGCATTCCGGGGGGGATAGCGGGAGGGCTGAGCTCCTACGAGCAGTACTTC. Full variable domain (rest looked up from reference TRBV2 and TRBJ2-7): EPEVTQTPSHQVTQMGQEVILRCVPISNHLYFYWYRQILGQKVEFLVSFYNNEISEKSEIFDDQFSVERPDGSNFTLKIRSTKLEDSAMYFCASIPGGIAGGLSSYEQYFGPGTRLTVT.

This clone appeared many times. The chain uses TRBV19 and TRBJ1-1; D gene uncertain. The V end lost 3 bases, the J end lost 0 bases, and 8 bases lay between the germline ends. Germline V gene lookup returns CDR1 LNHDA and CDR2 SQIVND (reference sequence). CDR3 length: 14 residues. The CDR3, as DNA: TGTGCCAGTAGTATTTGGAACATGAACACTGAAGCTTTCTTT. It encodes CASSIWNMNTEAFF.

The DNA of the CDR3 is TGTGCCAGCACCTTCGGCATCTCCTACAATGAGCAGTTCTTC. It yields the protein CASTFGISYNEQFF. V gene TRBV5-6 combines with J gene TRBJ2-1; D call uncertain. Trimming pared 6 bases from V and 0 bases from J, leaving 10 bases between. Germline CDR1 reads SGHDT; CDR2 reads YYEEEE. The length of the CDR3 is 14 residues.

V usage is TRBV7-8 and J usage is TRBJ2-5; the match to TRBD1 covers 9 bases. Unmatched junction bases numbered 4, after V lost 2 bases and J lost 0 bases. The V gene's germline CDR1 is SGHVS and CDR2 FQNEAQ. This CDR3 is built from 16 residues. The CDR3 sequence: CASSLRTGENQETQYF. In DNA, the CDR3 is TGTGCCAGCAGCTTACGGACAGGGGAGAACCAAGAGACCCAGTACTTC.

This clone came up many times. The V gene is TRBV28, the J gene TRBJ2-7; TRBD2 might be the D (5 bases). Germline loops: CDR1 MDHEN, CDR2 SYDVKM. Trimming stripped 7 bases from V and 2 bases from J, with 12 bases between. The CDR3 sequence is 13 residues long. The CDR3 reads CASNNGLTYEQYF. The CDR3 bases are TGTGCCAGCAATAATGGACTTACCTACGAGCAGTACTTC.

The rearrangement joins TRBV9 to TRBJ2-1; TRBD2 agrees at 10 bases. CDR3 length: 16 amino acids. The junction had 9 bases not matched to a gene; V was cut back by 2 bases and J by 7 bases. The germline CDR1 and CDR2 sequences are SGDLS and YYNGEE. The CDR3: CASSVSAGAGGNEQFF. The CDR3 DNA follows: TGTGCCAGCAGCGTCTCAGCGGGAGCGGGAGGGAATGAGCAGTTCTTC. The full variable domain, in which reference TRBV9 and TRBJ2-1 provide the parts outside the CDR3, is DSGVTQTPKHLITATGQRVTLRCSPRSGDLSVYWYQQSLDQGLQFLIQYYNGEERAKGNILERFSAQQFPDLHSELNLSSLELGDSALYFCASSVSAGAGGNEQFFGPGTRLTVL.